A single sample is the source of the 18 T cell receptor beta chains below, sequenced in a study of T cells in Graves' hyperthyroidism and ophthalmopathy. Template material for amplifying TCR beta CDR3 regions consisted of RNA transcripts. A first-round RT-PCR of the TCR CDR3 used the HTBI primer set. TCRdb processed the multiplex PCR reads anew with MiXCR; each CDR3 protein has one entry. Among 340,000 or so distinct CDR3 sequences, roughly 23% were seen once, and the ten largest hold about 50%. What was sequenced was blood. These receptor sequences come from a woman aged 45-65 years with Graves' hyperthyroidism.

There are a few counts of this clonotype. An end of the junction differs from the germline gene, which may be a read error. The chain combines TRBV18 with TRBJ2-5, with D tentatively TRBD1 (6 bases). There are 13 residues in the CDR3. CDR1 KGHSH and CDR2 LQKENI come from the germline V gene. The CDR3 nucleotides are TGTGCCAACTCAAGTACAGGGAAAGAGACCCAGTACTTC. It translates to CANSSTGKETQYF.

The chain joins TRBV27 to TRBJ2-2; tentative D call: TRBD1 (7 bases). V was cut by 7 bases and J by 5 bases, with 17 bases left in between. CDR1 and CDR2 (germline): MNHEY, SMNVEV (reference sequence). The CDR3 contains 15 residues. DNA for the CDR3: TGTGCCAGCACCTTATGGCAGGGGGGTACCGGGGAGCTGTTTTTT. This codes for CASTLWQGGTGELFF.

The V call is TRBV28, the J call TRBJ1-2; D uncertain. Germline V gives CDR1 MDHEN, CDR2 SYDVKM. The CDR3 runs 13 residues. V was clipped by 2 bases and J by 8 bases, with 12 bases between them. CDR3 amino acids: CASSLDRARGYTF. The CDR3 DNA follows: TGTGCCAGCAGTTTAGACCGGGCTAGGGGCTACACCTTC.

Ten or more counts support this clonotype. This rearrangement joins TRBV10-3 to TRBJ2-7; D gene uncertain. This CDR3 region has 11 residues. The V gene's germline CDR1 is ENHRY and CDR2 SYGVKD. V gave up 6 bases and J gave up 7 bases, with 10 bases separating them. CDR3 in amino acids: CAISAAKEQYF. CDR3 nucleotides: TGTGCCATCAGCGCAGCGAAGGAGCAGTACTTC.

This chain joins TRBV2 and TRBJ2-2, with TRBD1 identical over 8 bases. Trimming took 5 bases from V and 6 from J; bases not matched to a gene: 8. Germline CDR1 SNHLY, CDR2 FYNNEI. This CDR3 is 15 amino acids long. For the CDR3, the DNA is TGTGCCAGCAGTCGGACAGGGAAGGTAGCCGGGGAGCTGTTTTTT. This translates into CASSRTGKVAGELFF.

Points on this clonotype: A much larger clonotype is one base distant, so this may be a read error. This chain joins TRBV20-1 and TRBJ2-7; a weak D match, TRBD1 (5 bases). Germline CDR1 and CDR2: DFQATT and SNEGSKA (reference sequence). V lost 5 bases and J 5 bases, leaving 16 bases between the germline ends. The CDR3 is 13 amino acids. Written as DNA, the CDR3 is TGCAGTGCTGAAGCGATCCAGGGCCACGAGCAGTACTTC. Encoded protein: CSAEAIQGHEQYF.

This clonotype was detected many times. The chain is built from TRBV2 and TRBJ1-1; the D gene is possibly TRBD1 (6 bases). V lost 7 bases, J lost 5 bases, and 14 bases lay in between. The CDR3 contains 13 residues. Germline V gene sequence: CDR1 SNHLY, CDR2 FYNNEI. The CDR3 bases are TGTGCCAGCACCTACAGGGTGCTGACTGAAGCTTTCTTT. This codes for CASTYRVLTEAFF.

This chain uses TRBV7-8 with TRBJ1-1; possible D gene TRBD1, 5 bases. This CDR3 spans 13 amino acids. CDR1 is SGHVS and CDR2 is FQNEAQ in the germline V gene. V lost 2 bases and J lost 6, with 10 bases in between. The CDR3 sequence: CASSLKRGSEAFF. CDR3 bases: TGTGCCAGCAGCTTAAAAAGGGGTTCTGAAGCTTTCTTT.

This clonotype has at least ten counts. The chain is built from TRBV20-1 and TRBJ2-1; 10 bases match TRBD2. Germline V lookup: CDR1 DFQATT, CDR2 SNEGSKA (reference sequence). This CDR3 spans 14 amino acids. V dropped 3 bases and J dropped 7; count of bases not matched to a gene: 6. In DNA, the CDR3 is TGCAGTGCTAGTAAGGCTAGCGGGAGAAATGAGCAGTTCTTC. Translating gives CSASKASGRNEQFF.

This clonotype was recorded at least ten times. The chain has TRBV29-1 and TRBJ2-1; tentatively, D is TRBD1 (5 bases). The CDR3 consists of 14 residues. The V end was cut by 7 bases, the J end by 0 bases, with 13 bases between. Germline values: CDR1 SQVTM, CDR2 ANQGSEA. CDR3 amino acids: CSGRQLSSYNEQFF. The DNA for the CDR3 is TGCAGCGGACGACAGCTGAGCTCCTACAATGAGCAGTTCTTC.

The V call is TRBV6-2 or TRBV6-3, the J call TRBJ1-2, with D unclear. Looked up from germline, CDR1 is MNHEY and CDR2 is SVGEGT. The ends were cut back, 5 bases at V and 8 bases at J, with 12 bases in the middle. The CDR3 runs 12 residues. The CDR3 DNA is TGTGCCAGCAGTACAAACATGGGGGGCTACACCTTC. Residues: CASSTNMGGYTF.

The chain couples TRBV27 to TRBJ2-1; D perhaps matches TRBD1 (5 bases). The CDR3 loop spans 14 amino acids. Per germline, CDR1 MNHEY and CDR2 SMNVEV (reference sequence). The V and J ends lost 3 bases and 7 bases respectively, with 13 bases between them. The CDR3 loop is CASSFRGSRNEQFF. CDR3 DNA sequence: TGTGCCAGCAGTTTTAGGGGAAGCAGGAATGAGCAGTTCTTC.

V and J are TRBV20-1 and TRBJ2-5, with 11 bases fitting TRBD2. CDR3 length equals 13 residues. J gave up 2 bases and V 6 bases, and 2 bases lay outside the gene matches. The germline CDR1 and CDR2 sequences are DFQATT and SNEGSKA (reference sequence). CDR3 in amino acids: CSAIAGGQETQYF. In DNA form, the CDR3 reads TGCAGTGCGATAGCGGGGGGGCAAGAGACCCAGTACTTC.

This clonotype came up many times. This sequence joins TRBV5-1 and TRBJ2-1; 10 bases are shared with TRBD2. CDR3 size: 14 residues. V shed 2 bases, J shed 6 bases, and the junction held 2 bases outside the gene matches. CDR1 and CDR2 from the germline V gene are SGHRS and YFSETQ. CDR3 region: CASSLGLAANEQFF. CDR3 in DNA: TGCGCCAGCAGCTTAGGACTAGCGGCCAATGAGCAGTTCTTC.

The chain combines TRBV7-9 with TRBJ2-7; 10 nucleotides agree with TRBD2. The CDR3 totals 15 residues. From germline, CDR1 is SEHNR and CDR2 FQNEAQ (reference sequence). Germline trimming cut 5 bases from V and 6 bases from J; bases unmatched to any gene: 10. CDR3 in amino acids: CASSHIAGGLAEQYF. DNA for the CDR3: TGTGCCAGCAGCCATATAGCGGGAGGACTCGCCGAGCAGTACTTC.

The V gene is TRBV12-3 or TRBV12-4, the J gene TRBJ1-1; D gene ambiguous. The CDR3 is 14 amino acids. The V end was cut by 5 bases, the J end by 2 bases, with 12 bases between. The CDR3 DNA reads as TGTGCCAGCAGTGATCACACTAGAAACACTGAAGCTTTCTTT. Translating gives CASSDHTRNTEAFF.

This chain connects TRBV19 to TRBJ2-1; D not certain. The V end lost 3 bases, the J end lost 0 bases, and 9 bases lay between the germline ends. The CDR3 length is 15 residues. The germline V gene has CDR1 LNHDA and CDR2 SQIVND (reference sequence). CDR3 bases: TGTGCCAGTAGTATGACTCGAAGCTCCTACAATGAGCAGTTCTTC. Translating it yields CASSMTRSSYNEQFF.

This clonotype was found many times. The gene calls are TRBV10-3 and TRBJ1-2, with 7 nucleotides matching TRBD1. The CDR3 length is 16 residues. V was clipped by 4 bases and J by 1 base; unmatched bases: 9. The germline CDR1 and CDR2 sequences are ENHRY and SYGVKD. The CDR3 here is CAISGGTASGNYGYTF. The CDR3 DNA reads as TGTGCCATCAGTGGGGGGACAGCCAGCGGTAACTATGGCTACACCTTC.